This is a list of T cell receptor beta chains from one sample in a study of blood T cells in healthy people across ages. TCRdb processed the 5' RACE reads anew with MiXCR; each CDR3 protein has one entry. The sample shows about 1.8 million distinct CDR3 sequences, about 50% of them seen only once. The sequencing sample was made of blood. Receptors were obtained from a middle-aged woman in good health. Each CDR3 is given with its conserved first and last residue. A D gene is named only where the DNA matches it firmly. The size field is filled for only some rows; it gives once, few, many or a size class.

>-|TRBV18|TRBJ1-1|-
CASSPAGSYTEAFF
TGTGCCAGCTCACCAGCCGGCAGTTACACTGAAGCTTTCTTT
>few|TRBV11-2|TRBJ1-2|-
CASSLVRANYGYTF
TGTGCCAGCAGCTTAGTTCGCGCTAACTATGGCTACACCTTC
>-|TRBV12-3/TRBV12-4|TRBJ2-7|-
CASSFTTYSEQYF
TGTGCCAGCAGTTTTACAACCTACAGTGAGCAGTACTTC
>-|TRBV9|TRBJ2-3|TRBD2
CASSAVGGGSTDTQYF
TGTGCCAGCAGCGCCGTCGGCGGGGGAAGCACAGATACGCAGTATTTT
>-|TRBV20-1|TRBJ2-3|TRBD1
CSARDGQGDPDTQYF
TGCAGTGCTAGAGATGGCCAGGGGGACCCAGATACGCAGTATTTT
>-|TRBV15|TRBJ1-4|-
CATSGGEGNEKLFF
TGTGCCACCAGCGGGGGGGAGGGGAATGAAAAACTGTTTTTT
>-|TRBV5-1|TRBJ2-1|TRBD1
CASSKGQRDNEQFF
TGCGCCAGCAGCAAGGGACAGAGGGACAATGAGCAGTTCTTC
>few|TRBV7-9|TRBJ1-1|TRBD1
CASSFSGQGGGEAFF
TGTGCCAGCAGCTTCAGCGGACAGGGAGGAGGAGAAGCTTTCTTT
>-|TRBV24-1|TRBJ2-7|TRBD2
CATSDLLAGASNEQYF
TGTGCCACCAGTGATTTACTAGCGGGGGCGAGCAATGAGCAGTACTTC
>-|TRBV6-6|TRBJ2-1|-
CASSYGGTRFYEQFF
TGTGCCAGCAGTTACGGGGGGACCCGCTTCTACGAGCAGTTCTTC
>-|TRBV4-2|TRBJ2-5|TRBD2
CASSQFSGEVQETQYF
TGTGCCAGCAGCCAGTTTAGCGGGGAGGTCCAAGAGACCCAGTACTTC
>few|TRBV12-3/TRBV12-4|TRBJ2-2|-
CASSTGTTNTGELFF
TGTGCCAGCAGTACGGGAACTACGAACACCGGGGAGCTGTTTTTT
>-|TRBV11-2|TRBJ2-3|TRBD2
CASSPHTGLAGGPGTDTQYF
TGTGCCAGCAGCCCTCATACGGGACTAGCGGGGGGGCCGGGCACAGATACGCAGTATTTT
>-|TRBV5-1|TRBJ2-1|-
CASSLARGSFDEQFF
TGCGCCAGCAGCTTGGCCCGGGGATCCTTTGATGAGCAGTTCTTC
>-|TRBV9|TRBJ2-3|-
CASSVLGGAATDTQYF
TGTGCCAGCAGCGTATTAGGGGGGGCTGCCACAGATACGCAGTATTTT
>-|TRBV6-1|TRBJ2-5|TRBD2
CASSEAFSAGGPRETQYF
TGTGCCAGCAGTGAAGCGTTCTCGGCGGGGGGGCCTCGGGAGACCCAGTACTTC
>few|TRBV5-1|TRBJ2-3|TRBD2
CASSGGGPDTQYF
TGCGCCAGCAGCGGCGGGGGGCCAGATACGCAGTATTTT
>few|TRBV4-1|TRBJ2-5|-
CASSLLAHGKGRQETQYF
TGCGCCAGCAGCCTCCTGGCCCACGGGAAAGGCCGACAAGAGACCCAGTACTTC
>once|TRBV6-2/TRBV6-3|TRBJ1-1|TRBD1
CASSLVGQGLTEAFF
TGTGCCAGCAGTCTTGTGGGACAGGGTCTGACTGAAGCTTTCTTT
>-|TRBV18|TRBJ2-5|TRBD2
CASSPRRTGSLTGTTQETQYF
TGTGCCAGCTCACCACGGCGGACCGGATCTCTAACCGGGACTACACAAGAGACCCAGTACTTC
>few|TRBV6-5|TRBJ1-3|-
CASSYRITTGAGNTIYF
TGTGCCAGCAGTTATCGAATAACTACAGGAGCTGGAAACACCATATATTTT
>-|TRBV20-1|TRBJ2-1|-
CSARADIDIGLLSYNEQFF
TGCAGTGCTAGGGCGGACATTGATATCGGGCTGCTATCCTACAATGAGCAGTTCTTC
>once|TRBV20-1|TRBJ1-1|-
CSEGFTNTEAFF
TGCAGTGAAGGGTTCACGAACACTGAAGCTTTCTTT
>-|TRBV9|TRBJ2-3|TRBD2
CASSVDATSGGLTDTQYF
TGTGCCAGCAGCGTAGATGCGACTAGCGGGGGGCTCACAGATACGCAGTATTTT
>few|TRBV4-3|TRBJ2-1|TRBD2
CASSQKGLAGVGYNEQFF
TGCGCCAGCAGCCAAAAGGGACTAGCGGGGGTGGGATACAATGAGCAGTTCTTC
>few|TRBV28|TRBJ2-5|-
CASSKFTTDRYQETQYF
TGTGCCAGCAGTAAATTCACAACCGACAGGTACCAAGAGACCCAGTACTTC
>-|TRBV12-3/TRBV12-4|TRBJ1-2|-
CASSLATYYGYTF
TGTGCCAGCAGTTTAGCGACATATTATGGCTACACCTTC
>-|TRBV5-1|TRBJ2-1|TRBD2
CASSVGLGADEQFF
TGCGCCAGCAGCGTGGGACTAGGTGCCGATGAGCAGTTCTTC
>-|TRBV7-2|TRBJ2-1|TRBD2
CASSLVPTSGHNEQFF
TGTGCCAGCAGCTTAGTCCCGACTAGCGGACACAATGAGCAGTTTTTC
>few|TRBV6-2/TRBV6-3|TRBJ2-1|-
CASSYATNYNEQFF
TGTGCCAGCAGTTACGCGACTAACTACAATGAGCAGTTCTTC